These T cell receptor beta chains were read from a single sample in a study of blood T cell repertoires in COVID-19. Method: immunoSEQ multiplex PCR; TCRdb's copy keeps in-frame clones and lacks some. The data hold 250,000 or so clones, with roughly 83% observed a single time. The sample comprised PBMCs or T cells enriched from blood (not recorded which). These receptors were collected from a woman between 50 and 59 years old who had recovered from COVID-19. Each CDR3 is given with its conserved first and last residue. A D gene is named only where the DNA matches it firmly. Some rows have no size entry. The others give once, few or many, or a class for an expanded clone.

.	TRBJ2-5	.	TRBV9	CASSVAQQETQYF	TGTGCCAGCAGCGTAGCCCAACAAGAGACCCAGTACTTC
.	TRBJ1-1	.	TRBV6-5	CASRGGWNTEAFF	TGTGCCAGCCGGGGGGGATGGAACACTGAAGCTTTCTTT
.	TRBJ2-1	.	TRBV20-1	CSAQDYNEQFF	TGCAGTGCCCAGGACTACAATGAGCAGTTCTTC
.	TRBJ2-2	.	TRBV5-4	CASSSGGAGVNTGELFF	TGTGCCAGCAGCTCCGGGGGCGCGGGGGTGAACACCGGGGAGCTGTTTTTT
.	TRBJ2-7	.	TRBV6-6	CASSSRFPSADEQYF	TGTGCCAGCAGTTCCCGTTTCCCTAGCGCAGACGAGCAGTACTTC
.	TRBJ1-5	.	TRBV5-8	CASSPGQRQPQHF	TGTGCCAGCAGCCCAGGACAACGTCAGCCCCAGCATTTT
.	TRBJ1-5	.	TRBV28	CASSPDQGYNQPQHF	TGTGCCAGCAGTCCTGATCAGGGCTACAATCAGCCCCAGCATTTT
.	TRBJ1-3	.	TRBV25-1	CASSGGNTIYF	TGTGCCAGCAGTGGGGGCAACACCATATATTTT
.	TRBJ2-1	.	TRBV7-2	CASSATTYNEQFF	TGTGCCAGCAGCGCCACAACCTACAATGAGCAGTTCTTC
TRBD2	TRBJ2-3	.	TRBV4-1	CASSSPPGLAGAGDTQYF	TGCGCCAGCAGCTCCCCACCGGGACTAGCGGGAGCGGGAGATACGCAGTATTTT
.	TRBJ2-3	.	TRBV7-2	CASSRGRNTQYF	TGTGCCAGCAGCCGAGGTAGGAATACGCAGTATTTT
.	TRBJ2-7	.	TRBV27	CASSLSGRGYEQYF	TGTGCCAGCAGTTTATCGGGGCGAGGATACGAGCAGTACTTC
.	TRBJ2-3	.	TRBV7-3	CASSLRASKGTDTQYF	TGTGCCAGCAGCTTGAGAGCTAGCAAGGGCACAGATACGCAGTATTTT
.	TRBJ2-1	once	TRBV19	CASSIGSRGSYNEQFF	TGTGCCAGTAGTATAGGATCTCGGGGTTCCTACAATGAGCAGTTCTTC
TRBD1	TRBJ1-6	many	TRBV11-3	CASRLRDSHNSPLHF	TGTGCCAGCAGACTACGGGACAGCCATAATTCACCCCTCCACTTT
TRBD1	TRBJ1-5	once	TRBV7-8	CASSLANRGSNQPQHF	TGTGCCAGCAGCTTAGCGAACAGGGGGAGCAATCAGCCCCAGCATTTT
.	TRBJ2-7	.	TRBV15	CATSRDPAGREQYF	TGTGCCACCAGCAGAGATCCGGCAGGGCGGGAGCAGTACTTC
.	TRBJ2-5	.	TRBV4-1	CASSQDRTEWETQYF	TGCGCCAGCAGCCAAGATCGGACAGAGTGGGAGACCCAGTACTTC
.	TRBJ2-1	.	TRBV19	CASSMTDPFFDEQFF	TGTGCCAGTAGTATGACAGACCCTTTTTTTGATGAGCAGTTCTTC
.	TRBJ1-1	.	TRBV20-1	CSASLDRQPKQAFF	TGCAGTGCTAGTCTCGACAGACAACCAAAACAAGCTTTCTTT
.	TRBJ1-1	.	TRBV7-9	CASSLGATTEAFF	TGTGCCAGCAGCTTAGGAGCGACCACTGAAGCTTTCTTT
TRBD1	TRBJ2-7	.	TRBV6-5	CASSYAQGGWDEQYF	TGTGCCAGCAGTTACGCACAGGGGGGTTGGGACGAGCAGTACTTC
TRBD1	TRBJ2-7	.	TRBV19	CASSPSLGTGPYEQYF	TGTGCCAGTAGTCCCTCACTAGGGACAGGGCCTTACGAGCAGTACTTC
.	TRBJ1-5	.	TRBV11-2	CASSETDSNQPQHF	TGTGCCAGCAGCGAAACAGATAGCAATCAGCCCCAGCATTTT
.	TRBJ1-3	.	TRBV5-4	CASSFQGEDTIYF	TGTGCCAGCAGCTTTCAGGGTGAGGACACCATATATTTT
TRBD1	TRBJ1-5	.	TRBV5-1	CASSPGTGEQPQHF	TGCGCCAGCAGCCCGGGGACAGGGGAACAGCCCCAGCATTTT
.	TRBJ2-7	once	TRBV7-8	CASSSPTDINPYEQYF	TGTGCCAGCAGCTCGCCCACGGACATCAACCCCTACGAGCAGTACTTC
.	TRBJ2-1	.	TRBV28	CASSWGGGYNEQFF	TGTGCCAGCAGTTGGGGGGGCGGCTACAATGAGCAGTTCTTC